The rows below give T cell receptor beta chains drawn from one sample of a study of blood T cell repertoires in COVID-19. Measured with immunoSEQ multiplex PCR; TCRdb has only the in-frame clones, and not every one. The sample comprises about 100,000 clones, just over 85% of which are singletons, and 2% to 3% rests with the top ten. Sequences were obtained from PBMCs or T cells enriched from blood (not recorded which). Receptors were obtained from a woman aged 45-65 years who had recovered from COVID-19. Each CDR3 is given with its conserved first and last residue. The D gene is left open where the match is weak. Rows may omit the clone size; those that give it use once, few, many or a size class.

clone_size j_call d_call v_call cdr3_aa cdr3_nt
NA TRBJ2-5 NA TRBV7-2 CASSLGPSGLDQETQYF TGTGCCAGCAGCTTAGGACCCTCAGGGTTGGACCAAGAGACCCAGTACTTC
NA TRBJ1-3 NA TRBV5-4 CASSLSGSGNTIYF TGTGCCAGCAGCTTGTCAGGCTCTGGAAACACCATATATTTT
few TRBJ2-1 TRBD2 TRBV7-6 CASSLAPTSDNEQFF TGTGCCAGCAGCTTAGCGCCGACTAGCGACAATGAGCAGTTCTTC
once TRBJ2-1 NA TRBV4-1 CASSHPRGGRDNEQFF TGCGCCAGCAGCCACCCCAGGGGCGGGAGAGACAATGAGCAGTTCTTC
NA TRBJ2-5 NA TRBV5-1 CASSFSLETQYF TGCGCCAGCAGCTTTTCTTTGGAGACCCAGTACTTC
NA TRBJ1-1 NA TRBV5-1 CASSLIVNTEAFF TGCGCCAGCAGTCTCATAGTCAACACTGAAGCTTTCTTT
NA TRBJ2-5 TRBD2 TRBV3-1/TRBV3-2 CASSQRREGLDDQGTQYF TGTGCCAGCAGCCAAAGGCGGGAGGGCCTCGATGATCAGGGGACCCAGTACTTC
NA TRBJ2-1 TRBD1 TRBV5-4 CASSKTGVGSNEQFF TGTGCCAGCAGCAAGACAGGGGTGGGGAGCAATGAGCAGTTCTTC
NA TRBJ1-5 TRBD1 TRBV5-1 CASSLGQGDGNQPQHF TGCGCCAGCAGCTTGGGTCAGGGGGACGGCAATCAGCCCCAGCATTTT
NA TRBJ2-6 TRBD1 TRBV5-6 CASSLPRRDRVTGANVLTF TGTGCCAGCAGCTTGCCCCGGAGGGACAGGGTAACTGGGGCCAACGTCCTGACTTTC
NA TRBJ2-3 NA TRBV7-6 CASSPAGFRNTDTQYF TGTGCCAGCAGCCCCGCCGGGTTTCGAAACACAGATACGCAGTATTTT
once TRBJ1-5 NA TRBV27 CASSLQGSYQPQHF TGTGCCAGCAGTTTACAGGGGTCTTATCAGCCCCAGCATTTT
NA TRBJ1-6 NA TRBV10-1 CASSGTQGEGYNSPLHF TGCGCCAGCAGTGGGACACAGGGAGAGGGCTATAATTCACCCCTCCACTTT
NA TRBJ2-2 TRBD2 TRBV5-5 CASSFELGLAANTGELFF TGTGCCAGCAGCTTCGAGCTGGGACTAGCGGCGAACACCGGGGAGCTGTTTTTT
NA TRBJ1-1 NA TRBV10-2 CASSEPRPPNTEAFF TGCGCCAGCAGTGAGCCCAGGCCCCCGAACACTGAAGCTTTCTTT
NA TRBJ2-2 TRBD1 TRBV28 CASSRTRDRGHTGELFF TGTGCCAGCAGTCGGACCCGGGACAGGGGGCACACCGGGGAGCTGTTTTTT
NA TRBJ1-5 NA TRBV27 CASSRQSNQPQHF TGTGCCAGCAGTAGACAGTCTAATCAGCCCCAGCATTTT
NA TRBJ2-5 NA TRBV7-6 CASSLWGSEETQYF TGTGCCAGCAGCTTATGGGGTAGCGAGGAGACCCAGTACTTC
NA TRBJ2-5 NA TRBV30 CAWRTGLAHETQYF TGTGCCTGGCGTACGGGACTCGCCCACGAGACCCAGTACTTC
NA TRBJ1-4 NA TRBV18 CASSSSNEKLFF TGTGCCAGCTCCTCTTCGAATGAAAAACTGTTTTTT
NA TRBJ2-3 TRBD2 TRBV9 CASSVLTSGGWQYF TGTGCCAGCAGCGTACTGACTAGCGGGGGTTGGCAGTATTTT
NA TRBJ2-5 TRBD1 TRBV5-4 CASSLGQGSGTQYF TGTGCCAGCAGCTTGGGACAGGGATCGGGGACCCAGTACTTC
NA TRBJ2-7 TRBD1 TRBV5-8 CASSLVFQGEQYF TGTGCCAGCAGCTTGGTTTTCCAGGGGGAACAGTACTTC
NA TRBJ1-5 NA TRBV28 CASTSSGVFNQPQHF TGTGCCAGCACCTCCTCGGGGGTTTTTAATCAGCCCCAGCATTTT